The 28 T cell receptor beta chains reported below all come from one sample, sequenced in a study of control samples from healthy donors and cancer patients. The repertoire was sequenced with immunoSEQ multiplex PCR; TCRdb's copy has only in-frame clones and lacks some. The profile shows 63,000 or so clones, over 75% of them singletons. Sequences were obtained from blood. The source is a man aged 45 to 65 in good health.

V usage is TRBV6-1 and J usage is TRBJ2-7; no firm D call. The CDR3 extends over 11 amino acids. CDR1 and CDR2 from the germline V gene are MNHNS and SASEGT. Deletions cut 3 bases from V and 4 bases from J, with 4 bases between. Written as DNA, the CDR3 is TGTGCCAGCAGTGACCGATACGAGCAGTACTTC. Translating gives CASSDRYEQYF.

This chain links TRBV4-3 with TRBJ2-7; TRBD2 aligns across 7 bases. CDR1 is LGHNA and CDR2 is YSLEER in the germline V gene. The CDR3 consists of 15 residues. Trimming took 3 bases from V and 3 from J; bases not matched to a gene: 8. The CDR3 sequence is CASSQGWDYYYEQYF. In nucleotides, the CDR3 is TGCGCCAGCAGCCAGGGGTGGGACTATTACTACGAGCAGTACTTC.

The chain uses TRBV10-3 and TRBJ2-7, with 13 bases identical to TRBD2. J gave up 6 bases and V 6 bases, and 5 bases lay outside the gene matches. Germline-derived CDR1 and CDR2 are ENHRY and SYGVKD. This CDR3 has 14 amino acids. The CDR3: CAIRGLAGEGEQYF. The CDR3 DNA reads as TGTGCCATCAGAGGACTAGCGGGAGAGGGCGAGCAGTACTTC.

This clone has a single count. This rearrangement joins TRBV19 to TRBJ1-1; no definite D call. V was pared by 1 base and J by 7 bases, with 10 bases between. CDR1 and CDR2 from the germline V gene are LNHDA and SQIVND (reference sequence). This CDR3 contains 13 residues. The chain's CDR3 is CASSIGRGDEAFF. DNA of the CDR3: TGTGCCAGTAGTATAGGTCGAGGCGATGAAGCTTTCTTT.

CDR3 DNA sequence: TGTGCCAGCAGTTTAGTGGTGGGCCAGCAGTTCTTC. Amino acid sequence: CASSLVVGQQFF. The chain recombines TRBV27 with TRBJ2-1; D is undetermined. With 2 bases removed from V and 11 bases from J, the gap between germline ends came to 10 bases. The CDR3 totals 12 residues. CDR1 and CDR2 (germline): MNHEY, SMNVEV (reference sequence).

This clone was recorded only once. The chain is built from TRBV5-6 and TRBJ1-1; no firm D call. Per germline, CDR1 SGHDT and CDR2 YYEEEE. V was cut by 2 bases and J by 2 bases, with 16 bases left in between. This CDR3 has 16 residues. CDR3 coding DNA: TGTGCCAGCAGCTTTGCCCAGGCAGCACTAAACACTGAAGCTTTCTTT. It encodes CASSFAQAALNTEAFF.

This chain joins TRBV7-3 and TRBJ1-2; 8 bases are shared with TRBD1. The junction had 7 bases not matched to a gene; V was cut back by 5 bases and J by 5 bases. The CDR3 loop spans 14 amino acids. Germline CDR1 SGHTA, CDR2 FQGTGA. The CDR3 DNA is TGTGCCAGCAGCCCAGGAAACAGGGGGTATGGCTACACCTTC. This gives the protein CASSPGNRGYGYTF.

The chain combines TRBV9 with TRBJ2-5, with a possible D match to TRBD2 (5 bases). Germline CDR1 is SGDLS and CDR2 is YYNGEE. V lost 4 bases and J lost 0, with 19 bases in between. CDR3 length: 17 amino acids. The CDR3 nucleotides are TGTGCCAGCAGCACCTCAGGCGCTAGCCGATACCAAGAGACCCAGTACTTC. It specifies CASSTSGASRYQETQYF.

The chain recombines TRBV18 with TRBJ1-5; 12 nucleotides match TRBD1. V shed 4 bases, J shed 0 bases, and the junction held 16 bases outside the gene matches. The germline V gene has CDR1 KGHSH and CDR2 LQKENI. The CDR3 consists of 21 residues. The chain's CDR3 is CASSLQLAPGQGAYSNQPQHF. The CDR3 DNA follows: TGTGCCAGCTCACTACAGCTCGCTCCGGGACAGGGGGCCTATAGCAATCAGCCCCAGCATTTT.

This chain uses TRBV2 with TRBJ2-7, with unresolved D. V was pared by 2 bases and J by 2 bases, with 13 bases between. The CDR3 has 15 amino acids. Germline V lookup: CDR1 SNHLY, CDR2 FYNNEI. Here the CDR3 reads CASSELGPPAYEQYF. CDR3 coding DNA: TGTGCCAGCAGTGAACTCGGACCGCCGGCCTACGAGCAGTACTTC.

The CDR3 sequence: CASSQETSTDTQYF. The CDR3 coding sequence is TGCGCCAGCAGCCAAGAGACTAGCACAGATACGCAGTATTTT. This sequence joins TRBV4-1 and TRBJ2-3; no definite D call. The germline V gene has CDR1 MGHRA and CDR2 YSYEKL. Trimming took 0 bases from V and 0 from J, leaving 4 bases between them. This CDR3 comprises 14 residues.

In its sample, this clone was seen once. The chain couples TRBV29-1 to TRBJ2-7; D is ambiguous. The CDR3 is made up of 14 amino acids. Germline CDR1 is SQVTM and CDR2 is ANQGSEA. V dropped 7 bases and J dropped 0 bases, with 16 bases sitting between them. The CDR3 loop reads CSALTTESSYEQYF. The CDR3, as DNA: TGCAGCGCACTTACGACGGAGTCCTCCTACGAGCAGTACTTC.

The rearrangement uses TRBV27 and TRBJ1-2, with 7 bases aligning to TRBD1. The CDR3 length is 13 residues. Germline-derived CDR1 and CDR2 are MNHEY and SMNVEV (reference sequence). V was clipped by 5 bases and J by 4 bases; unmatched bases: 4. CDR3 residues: CASSIQGPYGYTF. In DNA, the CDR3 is TGTGCCAGCAGTATACAGGGGCCCTATGGCTACACCTTC.

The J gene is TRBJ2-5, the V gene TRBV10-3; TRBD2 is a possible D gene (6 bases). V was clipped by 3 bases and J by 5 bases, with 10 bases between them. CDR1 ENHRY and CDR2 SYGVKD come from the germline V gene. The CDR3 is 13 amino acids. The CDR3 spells CAISELAGETQYF. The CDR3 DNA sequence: TGTGCCATCAGTGAACTAGCCGGGGAGACCCAGTACTTC.

In nucleotides, the CDR3 is TGTGCCTGGGTGCGGGAGGATTCGTACGAGCAGTACTTC. Translating it yields CAWVREDSYEQYF. The chain is built from TRBV30 and TRBJ2-7; 8 bases match TRBD2. V was clipped by 5 bases and J by 4 bases; unmatched bases: 7. The CDR3 length is 13 residues. The germline V gene has CDR1 GTSNPN and CDR2 SVGIG (reference sequence).

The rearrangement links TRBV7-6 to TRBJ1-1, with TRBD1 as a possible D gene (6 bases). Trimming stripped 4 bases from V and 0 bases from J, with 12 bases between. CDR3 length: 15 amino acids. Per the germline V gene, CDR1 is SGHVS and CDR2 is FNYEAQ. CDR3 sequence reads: CASSSRTDLNTEAFF. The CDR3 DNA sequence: TGTGCCAGCAGCTCAAGGACAGATTTGAACACTGAAGCTTTCTTT.

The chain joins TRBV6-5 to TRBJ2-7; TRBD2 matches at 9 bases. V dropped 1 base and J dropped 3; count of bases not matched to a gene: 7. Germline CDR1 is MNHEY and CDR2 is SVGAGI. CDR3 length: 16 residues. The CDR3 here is CASSYWRGGQNYEQYF. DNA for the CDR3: TGTGCCAGCAGTTACTGGCGGGGGGGCCAAAACTACGAGCAGTACTTC.

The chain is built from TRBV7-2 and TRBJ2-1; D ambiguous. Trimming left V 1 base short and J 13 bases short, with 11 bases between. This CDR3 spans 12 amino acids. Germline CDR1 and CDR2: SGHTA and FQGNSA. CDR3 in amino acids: CASSLELPPQFF. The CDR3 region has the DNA TGTGCCAGCAGCTTAGAGCTCCCCCCCCAGTTCTTC.

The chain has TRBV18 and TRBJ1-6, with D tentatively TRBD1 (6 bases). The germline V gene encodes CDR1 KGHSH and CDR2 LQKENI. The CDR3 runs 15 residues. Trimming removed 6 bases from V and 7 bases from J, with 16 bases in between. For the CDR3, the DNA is TGTGCCAGCTCGCCAACCGGACAGACCAATTCACCCCTCCACTTT. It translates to CASSPTGQTNSPLHF.

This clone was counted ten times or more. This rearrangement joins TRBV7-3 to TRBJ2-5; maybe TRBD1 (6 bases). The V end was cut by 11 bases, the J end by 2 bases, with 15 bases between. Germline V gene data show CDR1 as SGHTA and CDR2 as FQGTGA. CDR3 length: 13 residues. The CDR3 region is CASALGAQETQYF. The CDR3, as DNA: TGTGCCTCCGCCCTGGGGGCACAAGAGACCCAGTACTTC.

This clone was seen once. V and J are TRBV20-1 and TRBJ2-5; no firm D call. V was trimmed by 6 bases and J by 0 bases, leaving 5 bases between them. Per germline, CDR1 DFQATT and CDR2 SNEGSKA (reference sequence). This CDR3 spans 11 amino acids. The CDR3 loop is CSANNQETQYF. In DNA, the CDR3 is TGCAGTGCGAACAACCAAGAGACCCAGTACTTC.

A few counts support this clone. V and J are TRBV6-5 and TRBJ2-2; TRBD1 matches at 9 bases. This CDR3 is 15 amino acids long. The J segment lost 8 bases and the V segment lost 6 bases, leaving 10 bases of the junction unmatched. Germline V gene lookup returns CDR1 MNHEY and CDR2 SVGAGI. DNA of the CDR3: TGTGCCAGCAGACTTCGACAGGGGGTAGGGGGGGAGCTGTTTTTT. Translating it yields CASRLRQGVGGELFF.

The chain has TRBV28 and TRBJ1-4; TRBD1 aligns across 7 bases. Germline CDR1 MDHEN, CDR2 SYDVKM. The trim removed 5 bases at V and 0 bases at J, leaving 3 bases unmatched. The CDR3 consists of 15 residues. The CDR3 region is CASSHRGATNEKLFF. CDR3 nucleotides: TGTGCCAGCAGTCACAGGGGCGCAACTAATGAAAAACTGTTTTTT.

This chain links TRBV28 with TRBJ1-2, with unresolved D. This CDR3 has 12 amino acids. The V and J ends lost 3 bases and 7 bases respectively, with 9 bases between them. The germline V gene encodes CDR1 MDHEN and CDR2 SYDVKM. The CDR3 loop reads CASSFGGGGYTF. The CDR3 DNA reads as TGTGCCAGCAGTTTCGGAGGTGGTGGCTACACCTTC.

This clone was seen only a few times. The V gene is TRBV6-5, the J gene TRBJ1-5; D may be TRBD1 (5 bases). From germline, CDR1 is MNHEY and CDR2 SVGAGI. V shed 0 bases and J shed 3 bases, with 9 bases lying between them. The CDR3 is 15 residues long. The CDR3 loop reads CASSYSAGNNQPQHF. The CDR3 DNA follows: TGTGCCAGCAGTTACTCGGCAGGGAACAATCAGCCCCAGCATTTT.

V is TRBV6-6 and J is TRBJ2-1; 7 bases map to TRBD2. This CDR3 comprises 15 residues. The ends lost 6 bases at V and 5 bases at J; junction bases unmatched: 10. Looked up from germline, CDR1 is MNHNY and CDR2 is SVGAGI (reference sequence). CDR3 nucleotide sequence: TGTGCCAGCAGCCGATCTAGCGGAACCAACAATGAGCAGTTCTTC. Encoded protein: CASSRSSGTNNEQFF.

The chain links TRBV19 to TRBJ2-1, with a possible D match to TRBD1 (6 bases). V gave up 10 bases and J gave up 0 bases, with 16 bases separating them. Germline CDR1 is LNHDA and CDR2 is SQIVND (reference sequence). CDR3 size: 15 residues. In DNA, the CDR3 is TGTGCCACATCAACCGACAGGAGCTCCTACAATGAGCAGTTCTTC. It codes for CATSTDRSSYNEQFF.

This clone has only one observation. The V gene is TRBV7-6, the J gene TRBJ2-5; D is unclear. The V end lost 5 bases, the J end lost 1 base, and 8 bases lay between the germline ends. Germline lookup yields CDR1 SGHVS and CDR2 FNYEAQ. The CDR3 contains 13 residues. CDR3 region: CASSPLGQETQYF. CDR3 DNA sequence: TGTGCCAGCAGCCCGCTGGGCCAAGAGACCCAGTACTTC.